This T cell receptor beta chain appears in the sequencing data of a study of neurological immune-mediated disorders. Findings and caveats of the study: Patients with HTLV-1-associated myelopathy had the highest level of TCR clonal expansion, whereas patients with multiple sclerosis had the lowest level, falling beneath the level found in healthy controls.

In regard to this clonotype: No antigen is known for it.

TCRdb redid the calling of the 5' RACE reads with MiXCR, one entry per CDR3 protein. Of tens of thousands of distinct CDR3 sequences listed, over 15% are singletons. The CDR3 length is 14 residues. Per germline, CDR1 MGHDK and CDR2 SYGVNS. V was clipped by 3 bases and J by 3 bases, with 11 bases between them. Material: PBMCs. The origin of this receptor is a woman aged 40 to 55 in good health. V and J are TRBV25-1 and TRBJ1-1; D gene unclear. CDR3 DNA sequence: TGTGCCAGCAGTGACAACAAAGGCGACACTGAAGCTTTCTTT. Its translation is CASSDNKGDTEAFF.